Ten or more counts support the clone carrying this TCR beta chain. The target antigen is unknown. Researchers barred patients who had uncontrolled infection, other autoimmune disease, pregnancy or lactation. Around 9.8 ml fresh peripheral blood yielded the PBMCs. The source of the sample is a study of T cells in Graves' hyperthyroidism and ophthalmopathy. On the study more broadly: The initial diagnosis was the point when peripheral blood was collected, ahead of any treatment.

There were TCR beta CDR3 regions amplified from RNA transcripts. The HTBI primer set served for first-round RT-PCR of the TCR CDR3. TCRdb re-analysed the multiplex PCR reads in MiXCR, keeping a single row per CDR3 protein. The sample consists of 90,000 to 120,000 distinct CDR3 sequences, 16% of them appearing once. Broader study findings: Ophthalmopathy was model-predicted a median about six months pre-onset.

Sequenced input: blood. The receptor was derived from a woman between 50 and 59 years old with Graves' hyperthyroidism.

CDR3 sequence: CSARDPRQGSYEQYF. The CDR3 bases are TGCAGTGCTAGAGATCCCCGGCAGGGAAGCTACGAGCAGTACTTC. The chain uses TRBV20-1 and TRBJ2-7, with D possibly TRBD1 on 5 matching bases. Germline assignment: CDR1 DFQATT and CDR2 SNEGSKA (reference sequence). Between the trimmed V and J ends, which lost 0 bases and 3 bases, there was a span of 15 bases. This CDR3 has 15 amino acids.